This T cell receptor beta chain was documented in a study of CD8 T cells in Susac syndrome (dated by TCRdb to between 2018 and 2020). Notes on the research overall: The study used repertoire sequencing to test whether antigen drove CD8+ T cell activation and differentiation in Susac syndrome. The study compared CD8+ T cell repertoire clonality among over 9 healthy donors, 14 Susac syndrome patients and fewer than 19 multiple sclerosis patients.

RNA was extracted with the RNeasy kit and 0.5 to 1 ug was reverse transcribed using random hexamers. TCR beta CDR3 regions were amplified with the immunoSEQ multiplex PCR assay covering 54 Vbeta and 13 Jbeta segments. Bias from PCR amplification was corrected by using a synthetic template baseline for primer optimization and for computational correction. For the original study's pipeline: Reads were annotated to V, D and J genes per IMGT and analyzed with immunoSEQ Analyzer, keeping only productive sequences. To calculate clonality, Shannon entropy was normalized by log2 of the number of productive unique sequences and then subtracted from one. For each patient and control, public and private clones were evaluated within the 100 most prevalent clones. Clones were defined as Susac-specific if absent from the healthy and MS cohorts, from around 1,000 published viral clones and from other ImmuneACCESS disease sequences. TCRdb trimmed the raw reads at Q25, called clones with MiXCR and kept productive beta chains. Records with the same CDR3 protein are collapsed into one entry carrying the most frequent genes and DNA. V and J calls and clone size were set by TCRdb, not the authors. Within this sample are about 400,000 distinct CDR3 sequences, with more than 80% of them counted one time only. The ten largest account for under 0.15% of the sample.

In the case of this clonotype: Its target antigen remains unknown. Qualities for individual bases were not recorded, and no much larger clone is one base off.

The paper's findings and limits, for the study overall: The TCR sequencing and HLA analysis was acknowledged to have included a relatively small number of individuals.

Peripheral blood CD8+ and CD4+ T cells from healthy donors, Susac syndrome patients and multiple sclerosis patients were profiled using high-throughput TCR beta sequencing. The multiple sclerosis controls were treatment-naive patients whose relapsing-remitting disease, either stable or active, fulfilled the revised McDonald criteria. Bulk CD8+ and CD4+ T cells were purified by magnetic negative isolation, while CD8+ TEMRA cells were enriched using FACS. Blood was drawn into EDTA tubes, processed within 24 hours, and PBMCs were isolated by density gradient centrifugation. PBMCs intended for TCR sequencing were frozen in liquid nitrogen and were later thawed in a 37 degrees C water bath. The sorted or isolated CD4+, CD8+ and CD8+ TEMRA cells had a purity of 90% or higher. Specimen: CD8+ T cells from PBMCs. This clonotype was obtained from a human donor with multiple sclerosis.

The DNA sequence reads TGTGCCAGCAGCCCCGTGCCGGGACGCTCCGTTGACGAGCAGTACTTC. It codes for CASSPVPGRSVDEQYF. The chain employs TRBV7-3 and TRBJ2-7; the D gene is perhaps TRBD1 or TRBD2, as each covers 5 bases. The germline V gene encodes CDR1 SGHTA and CDR2 FQGTGA. The CDR3 numbers 16 residues from cysteine through phenylalanine. The kept DNA is CDR3 alone, 48 bases in frame from the first base. The germline ends are 22 bases apart after V is trimmed by 5 bases and J by 5 bases.